This passage covers 20 T cell receptor beta chains from one sample sequenced in a study of shared clonotypes between healthy human individuals. Naive CD8 cells lacked CD45RO, underwent positive selection for CCR7 and left out terminally differentiated effector memory CD45RA+ cells. Sequencing was performed with immunoSEQ multiplex PCR; in TCRdb, only in-frame clones are kept and a portion is missing. The sample shows around 2,000,000 clones, roughly 91% of them seen only once. The sample was naive CD8+ T cells from PBMCs. The receptors come from a man younger than 35 in good health. Some clones in this sample may be carry-over from other donors' samples.

The rearrangement links TRBV7-8 to TRBJ2-3; 7 bases are a match to TRBD2. The CDR3 runs 16 residues. J gave up 3 bases and V 6 bases, and 12 bases lay outside the gene matches. CDR1 is SGHVS and CDR2 is FQNEAQ in the germline V gene. CDR3 sequence (DNA): TGTGCCAGCAGTCCACAAGCGGGAACTTCGACAGATACGCAGTATTTT. Translation gives CASSPQAGTSTDTQYF. Using reference TRBV7-8 and TRBJ2-3 for the parts outside the CDR3, the full variable domain is GAGVSQSPRYKVAKRGQDVALRCDPISGHVSLFWYQQALGQGPEFLTYFQNEAQLDKSGLPSDRFFAERPEGSVSTLKIQRTQQEDSAVYLCASSPQAGTSTDTQYFGPGTRLTVL.

The rearrangement joins TRBV5-8 to TRBJ2-7, with 8 positions matching TRBD1. This CDR3 comprises 15 residues. In germline, CDR1 is SGHTS, CDR2 YDEGEE. The junction had 5 bases not matched to a gene; V was cut back by 1 base and J by 2 bases. The CDR3 protein is CASSLFRTGPYEQYF. The CDR3 region has the DNA TGTGCCAGCAGCTTGTTCCGGACAGGGCCCTACGAGCAGTACTTC.

The J gene is TRBJ2-1, the V gene TRBV11-3, with TRBD2 matching over 10 bases. Germline V lookup: CDR1 SGHNT, CDR2 YENEEA. Unmatched junction bases numbered 16, after V lost 5 bases and J lost 6 bases. The CDR3 spans 18 residues. The CDR3: CASSPRGAGGPLSNEQFF. DNA of the CDR3: TGTGCCAGCAGCCCCCGAGGAGCGGGAGGGCCACTCTCCAATGAGCAGTTCTTC.

The V gene is TRBV5-1, the J gene TRBJ2-3; 8 positions match TRBD1. V was clipped by 2 bases and J by 4 bases; unmatched bases: 9. Germline CDR1 SGHRS, CDR2 YFSETQ. CDR3 length: 16 residues. The CDR3 sequence is CASSLQGQGGADTQYF. The CDR3 DNA is TGCGCCAGCAGCTTACAAGGACAGGGTGGGGCAGATACGCAGTATTTT.

The chain joins TRBV4-2 to TRBJ2-1, with D unclear. V lost 1 base and J lost 4, with 14 bases in between. The CDR3 length is 16 residues. The germline V gene encodes CDR1 LGHNA and CDR2 YNFKEQ. CDR3 loop: CASSQVQTPRYNEQFF. The CDR3 DNA is TGTGCCAGCAGCCAAGTACAGACTCCCCGTTACAATGAGCAGTTCTTC.

The CDR3 region is CASSLEGGIVETQYF. Here the CDR3 DNA reads TGCGCCAGCAGCTTGGAGGGCGGCATAGTGGAGACCCAGTACTTC. J is TRBJ2-5 and V is TRBV5-1; D gene ambiguous. Trimming pared 0 bases from V and 5 bases from J, leaving 14 bases between. The CDR3 spans 15 residues. The germline V gene has CDR1 SGHRS and CDR2 YFSETQ.

The V and J genes are TRBV7-9 and TRBJ2-5; D is unresolved. CDR1 is SEHNR, CDR2 FQNEAQ, per germline (reference sequence). Trimming took 9 bases from V and 1 from J, leaving 12 bases between them. The CDR3 is made up of 13 amino acids. The CDR3 reads CASSPPIQETQYF. In nucleotides, the CDR3 is TGTGCCAGTAGCCCCCCGATCCAAGAGACCCAGTACTTC.

Regarding this clone: In the same sample, other DNA sequences code for this CDR3. This chain uses TRBV7-9 with TRBJ1-4; 9 nucleotides agree with TRBD1. Looked up from germline, CDR1 is SEHNR and CDR2 is FQNEAQ (reference sequence). The CDR3 extends over 14 amino acids. V dropped 4 bases and J dropped 7; count of bases not matched to a gene: 4. CDR3 coding DNA: TGTGCCAGCAGCTCTAACAGGGGGCCTGAAAAACTGTTTTTT. This sequence encodes CASSSNRGPEKLFF.

The CDR3 sequence is CASILGGNLNTEAFF. The CDR3 DNA reads TGTGCCAGCATACTTGGCGGAAACCTGAACACTGAAGCTTTCTTT. The genes are TRBV6-5 and TRBJ1-1; D not certain. The V gene lost 7 bases and the J gene lost 0 bases, with 15 bases spanning the gap. The CDR3 consists of 15 residues. Germline lookup yields CDR1 MNHEY and CDR2 SVGAGI.

The chain links TRBV28 to TRBJ2-5; maybe TRBD1 (5 bases). CDR3 length equals 16 residues. The germline V and J ends were trimmed by 7 bases and 4 bases, with 22 bases remaining between them. The germline V gene has CDR1 MDHEN and CDR2 SYDVKM. The CDR3 region has the DNA TGTGCCAGCATCAACCTCGGCCAGGGCCTACTAGAGACCCAGTACTTC. Translating it yields CASINLGQGLLETQYF.

The rearrangement links TRBV6-5 to TRBJ2-5; tentatively, D is TRBD2 (5 bases). Trimming cost V 5 bases and J 1 base, with 14 bases left between them. In germline, CDR1 is MNHEY, CDR2 SVGAGI. The CDR3 totals 15 residues. CDR3 nucleotide sequence: TGTGCCAGCAGTACCGGGCCTAGCTTCCAAGAGACCCAGTACTTC. This translates into CASSTGPSFQETQYF.

V is TRBV7-8 and J is TRBJ2-7, with 8 positions matching TRBD2. Germline CDR1 is SGHVS and CDR2 is FQNEAQ. With V trimmed by 3 bases and J by 0 bases, 10 bases remained unmatched. This CDR3 comprises 17 residues. This CDR3 is CASSFLRAGGPSYEQYF. DNA of the CDR3: TGTGCCAGCAGCTTCCTTCGCGCGGGAGGACCCTCCTACGAGCAGTACTTC.

The chain couples TRBV27 to TRBJ1-2, with no clear D. With 6 bases removed from V and 5 bases from J, the gap between germline ends came to 7 bases. From germline, CDR1 is MNHEY and CDR2 SMNVEV (reference sequence). This CDR3 comprises 11 residues. CDR3 protein: CASRSWYGYTF. DNA of the CDR3: TGTGCCAGCAGGTCGTGGTATGGCTACACCTTC.

There are a few counts of this clone. This chain connects TRBV29-1 to TRBJ1-1; D gene ambiguous. The CDR3 runs to 11 residues. Trimming shortened V by 4 bases and J by 7 bases, and 10 bases separated the two germline ends. Germline V CDR1 and CDR2: SQVTM, ANQGSEA. The CDR3 here is CSVVGTLEAFF. The CDR3 nucleotides read TGCAGCGTTGTAGGAACCCTTGAAGCTTTCTTT. The whole variable domain, remainder taken from reference TRBV29-1 and TRBJ1-1, is SAVISQKPSRDICQRGTSLTIQCQVDSQVTMMFWYRQQPGQSLTLIATANQGSEATYESGFVIDKFPISRPNLTFSTLTVSNMSPEDSSIYLCSVVGTLEAFFGQGTRLTVV.

The chain joins TRBV4-1 to TRBJ2-4; TRBD1 might be the D (7 bases). CDR1 and CDR2 from the germline V gene are MGHRA and YSYEKL. V was shortened by 3 bases and J by 8 bases, with 14 bases between the two germline ends. The CDR3 length is 14 residues. This CDR3 reads CASSHPDREDIQYF. In nucleotides, the CDR3 is TGCGCCAGCAGCCACCCTGACAGGGAGGACATTCAGTACTTC.

Worth noting for this clone: The same CDR3 also results from other DNA sequences found in this sample. The chain has TRBV27 and TRBJ2-7; the D gene is possibly TRBD1 (5 bases). CDR1 MNHEY and CDR2 SMNVEV come from the germline V gene (reference sequence). This CDR3 region has 13 residues. V lost 4 bases, J lost 2 bases, and 9 bases lay in between. The CDR3 region is CASSWGSAYEQYF. The CDR3 DNA reads TGTGCCAGCAGTTGGGGCTCCGCCTACGAGCAGTACTTC.

The chain joins TRBV19 to TRBJ2-7; perhaps TRBD2 as D (6 bases). Trimming removed 1 base at V and 0 bases at J, with 10 bases between. Germline V gene sequence: CDR1 LNHDA, CDR2 SQIVND (reference sequence). This CDR3 is built from 15 residues. The CDR3 nucleotides read TGTGCCAGTAGTATAGTGCGGGGACTCTCCTACGAGCAGTACTTC. Its translation is CASSIVRGLSYEQYF.

The chain carries TRBV11-2 and TRBJ2-7; 7 bases are shared with TRBD2. The CDR3 length is 13 residues. The V gene end was trimmed by 4 bases and the J gene end by 3 bases; junction bases not matched to a gene: 3. In germline, CDR1 is SGHAT, CDR2 FQNNGV. The CDR3 DNA reads as TGTGCCAGCAGCTCCCCGGGGGGCTACGAGCAGTACTTC. Translated: CASSSPGGYEQYF. Full variable domain (rest looked up from reference TRBV11-2 and TRBJ2-7): EAGVAQSPRYKIIEKRQSVAFWCNPISGHATLYWYQQILGQGPKLLIQFQNNGVVDDSQLPKDRFSAERLKGVDSTLKIQPAKLEDSAVYLCASSSPGGYEQYFGPGTRLTVT.

This chain joins TRBV19 and TRBJ2-2; D is unclear. This CDR3 is built from 14 residues. Trimming took off 3 bases at V and 3 bases at J, with 8 bases between the two ends. Germline V lookup: CDR1 LNHDA, CDR2 SQIVND (reference sequence). Written as DNA, the CDR3 is TGTGCCAGTAGTATCCCGGGTTACACCGGGGAGCTGTTTTTT. This encodes CASSIPGYTGELFF. Complete variable domain (other parts from reference TRBV19 and TRBJ2-2): DGGITQSPKYLFRKEGQNVTLSCEQNLNHDAMYWYRQDPGQGLRLIYYSQIVNDFQKGDIAEGYSVSREKKESFPLTVTSAQKNPTAFYLCASSIPGYTGELFFGEGSRLTVL.

The chain couples TRBV11-2 to TRBJ2-5; D may be TRBD2 (5 bases). V was shortened by 8 bases and J by 5 bases, with 9 bases between the two germline ends. The CDR3 contains 11 residues. CDR1 and CDR2 (germline): SGHAT, FQNNGV. The CDR3 nucleotides read TGTGCCAGCCGGATAGCGGAGACCCAGTACTTC. Translated: CASRIAETQYF.